Below, 29 T cell receptor beta chains from the same sample are listed, as sequenced in a study of cytomegalovirus exposure and HLA in healthy donors. In the PCR, 60 Vbeta and 13 Jbeta primers were used. TCRdb keeps only in-frame clones here, not all; method: immunoSEQ multiplex PCR. This table holds 150,000 to 200,000 clones, around three quarters found once. Specimen: PBMCs. The receptors derive from a male donor in good health and CMV-seronegative.

This clone was seen more than once but under ten times. V and J are TRBV7-9 and TRBJ1-3; 7 bases are shared with TRBD1. The V gene's germline CDR1 is SEHNR and CDR2 FQNEAQ (reference sequence). CDR3 length equals 16 residues. Trimming cost V 7 bases and J 0 bases; bases outside gene matches: 9. CDR3 coding DNA: TGTGCCAGCACCCAGACAGGGCCTCTCTCTGGAAACACCATATATTTT. It encodes CASTQTGPLSGNTIYF.

Only a few counts were recorded for this clone. J is TRBJ2-3 and V is TRBV19; TRBD2 agrees at 14 bases. CDR3 size: 17 residues. Germline trimming cut 0 bases from V and 5 bases from J; bases unmatched to any gene: 4. Germline V CDR1 and CDR2: LNHDA, SQIVND (reference sequence). The CDR3 reads CASSIDGLAGGRDTQYF. The CDR3 DNA reads as TGTGCCAGTAGTATAGATGGACTAGCGGGGGGTAGAGATACGCAGTATTTT.

This chain uses TRBV7-3 with TRBJ2-2; 7 bases map to TRBD2. Germline V gene data show CDR1 as SGHTA and CDR2 as FQGTGA. This CDR3 is 16 amino acids long. With V trimmed by 6 bases and J by 3 bases, 10 bases remained unmatched. The CDR3 DNA follows: TGTGCCAGCAGTTATCCGGGAGGAGAGGACACCGGGGAGCTGTTTTTT. Its protein is CASSYPGGEDTGELFF.

This clone has only a few counts. The chain joins TRBV10-3 to TRBJ1-1; D remains ambiguous. CDR1 and CDR2 (germline): ENHRY, SYGVKD. This CDR3 is 15 amino acids long. Between the trimmed V and J ends, which lost 3 bases and 3 bases, there was a span of 14 bases. The CDR3 region is CAISDARQIDTEAFF. The CDR3 DNA reads as TGTGCCATCAGTGACGCTAGGCAAATCGACACTGAAGCTTTCTTT.

The CDR3 DNA is TGTGCCAGCAGGCCCGGGACTAACCTTTACAATGAGCAGTTCTTC. Its translation: CASRPGTNLYNEQFF. The chain uses TRBV6-1 and TRBJ2-1; 7 bases align to TRBD2. The CDR3 consists of 15 residues. The V gene end was trimmed by 6 bases and the J gene end by 4 bases; junction bases not matched to a gene: 9. The germline CDR1 and CDR2 sequences are MNHNS and SASEGT.

This clone was observed a few times. The chain combines TRBV7-3 with TRBJ2-3; 11 positions match TRBD2. V lost 6 bases to trimming and J lost 4 bases; unmatched junction nucleotides: 6. This CDR3 has 15 residues. Germline V lookup: CDR1 SGHTA, CDR2 FQGTGA. CDR3 sequence: CASSHSGGVADTQYF. Written as DNA, the CDR3 is TGTGCCAGCAGTCATAGCGGGGGGGTTGCAGATACGCAGTATTTT.

The rearrangement joins TRBV11-2 to TRBJ1-2, with D perhaps matching TRBD1 (5 bases). V was trimmed by 3 bases and J by 2 bases, leaving 10 bases between them. Germline V gives CDR1 SGHAT, CDR2 FQNNGV. The CDR3 runs to 14 residues. The chain's CDR3 is CASSLGGRNYGYTF. CDR3 coding DNA: TGTGCCAGCAGCTTGGGGGGACGAAACTATGGCTACACCTTC.

CDR3 sequence (DNA): TGTGCCAGCAGCGCACCAGGAGGGACAGCGGTAGATGAAAAACTGTTTTTT. The encoded protein is CASSAPGGTAVDEKLFF. The chain has TRBV9 and TRBJ1-4, with 7 bases aligning to TRBD1. Germline V gene lookup returns CDR1 SGDLS and CDR2 YYNGEE. The CDR3 consists of 17 residues. J gave up 6 bases and V 3 bases, and 14 bases lay outside the gene matches.

The chain has TRBV30 and TRBJ1-5, with D unresolved. Germline V CDR1 and CDR2: GTSNPN, SVGIG (reference sequence). This CDR3 is built from 15 residues. V was pared by 2 bases and J by 1 base, with 12 bases between. For the CDR3, the DNA is TGTGCCTGGAGTCCTGGGCGAGTCAGCAATCAGCCCCAGCATTTT. As protein: CAWSPGRVSNQPQHF. The full variable domain, with the rest looked up from reference TRBV30 and TRBJ1-5, is SQTIHQWPATLVQPVGSPLSLECTVEGTSNPNLYWYRQAAGRGLQLLFYSVGIGQISSEVPQNLSASRPQDRQFILSSKKLLLSDSGFYLCAWSPGRVSNQPQHFGDGTRLSIL.

This clone was observed a handful of times. The chain is built from TRBV4-1 and TRBJ2-7, with 10 positions matching TRBD2. Germline loops: CDR1 MGHRA, CDR2 YSYEKL. The ends lost 0 bases at V and 0 bases at J; junction bases unmatched: 14. This CDR3 has 20 amino acids. The CDR3 nucleotides read TGCGCCAGCAGCCAAGATGAACTAGCGGGATCCTACCTTGCCTCCTACGAGCAGTACTTC. It is translated as CASSQDELAGSYLASYEQYF.

The rearrangement links TRBV7-9 to TRBJ2-1; 8 bases match TRBD2. V was clipped by 5 bases and J by 2 bases; unmatched bases: 8. There are 16 residues in the CDR3. CDR1 is SEHNR and CDR2 is FQNEAQ in the germline V gene (reference sequence). The CDR3 loop reads CASSPRLAGPYNEQFF. In nucleotides, the CDR3 is TGTGCCAGCAGCCCTAGATTAGCGGGGCCCTACAATGAGCAGTTCTTC. The complete variable domain, with remaining parts taken from reference TRBV7-9 and TRBJ2-1, reads DTGVSQNPRHKITKRGQNVTFRCDPISEHNRLYWYRQTLGQGPEFLTYFQNEAQLEKSRLLSDRFSAERPKGSFSTLEIQRTEQGDSAMYLCASSPRLAGPYNEQFFGPGTRLTVL.

This clone occurred once. The chain recombines TRBV29-1 with TRBJ2-1, with TRBD1 identical over 7 bases. Germline CDR1 is SQVTM and CDR2 is ANQGSEA. V was clipped by 6 bases and J by 2 bases; unmatched bases: 13. The CDR3 is 16 residues long. The DNA of the CDR3 is TGCAGCGTACCGAGGTTCCCGGGACAGCCCTACAATGAGCAGTTCTTC. It encodes CSVPRFPGQPYNEQFF.

The gene calls are TRBV9 and TRBJ1-4; D uncertain. The CDR3 has 15 residues. V gave up 2 bases and J gave up 6 bases, with 14 bases separating them. Germline CDR1 is SGDLS and CDR2 is YYNGEE. CDR3 sequence: CASSVSSVADEKLFF. The CDR3, as DNA: TGTGCCAGCAGCGTGAGTAGCGTGGCGGATGAAAAACTGTTTTTT.

The V and J genes are TRBV30 and TRBJ1-3; D ambiguous. V was clipped by 4 bases and J by 0 bases, with 13 bases between them. Germline V gene sequence: CDR1 GTSNPN, CDR2 SVGIG (reference sequence). The CDR3 length is 15 residues. CDR3 residues: CAWIRGGHSGNTIYF. The CDR3 DNA is TGTGCCTGGATCCGCGGTGGCCACTCTGGAAACACCATATATTTT.

The chain uses TRBV9 and TRBJ2-3; D is possibly TRBD2 (6 bases). Germline CDR1 SGDLS, CDR2 YYNGEE. The germline V and J ends were trimmed by 3 bases and 1 base, with 9 bases remaining between them. The CDR3 covers 14 residues. The CDR3 loop is CASSESGGTDTQYF. DNA for the CDR3: TGTGCCAGCAGCGAATCGGGGGGCACAGATACGCAGTATTTT.

This sequence joins TRBV6-1 and TRBJ2-1, with TRBD1 as a possible D gene (5 bases). Deletions cut 4 bases from V and 4 bases from J, with 8 bases between. This CDR3 is built from 13 residues. Germline-derived CDR1 and CDR2 are MNHNS and SASEGT. The CDR3 loop reads CASSVGAYNEQFF. In DNA form, the CDR3 reads TGTGCCAGCAGTGTTGGGGCATACAATGAGCAGTTCTTC.

This clone was seen a few times. The rearrangement joins TRBV5-1 to TRBJ2-7; TRBD2 agrees at 9 bases. Trimming removed 3 bases from V and 5 bases from J; junction bases left unmatched: 12. The germline V gene encodes CDR1 SGHRS and CDR2 YFSETQ. This CDR3 has 16 residues. CDR3 DNA: TGCGCCAGCAGCTCCGGGACTAGCAGTCAGGTCGACGAGCAGTACTTC. Protein product: CASSSGTSSQVDEQYF.

This chain links TRBV19 with TRBJ2-1; 7 bases map to TRBD2. The length of the CDR3 is 15 residues. V was pared by 1 base and J by 9 bases, with 9 bases of the junction left unmatched. Germline loops: CDR1 LNHDA, CDR2 SQIVND (reference sequence). The CDR3 DNA sequence: TGTGCCAGTAGTATAGTAACGGGAGGCTGGGGTGAGCAGTTCTTC. Its translation is CASSIVTGGWGEQFF.

The chain is built from TRBV10-3 and TRBJ2-5; 10 bases are a match to TRBD2. The CDR3 has 12 amino acids. Germline V lookup: CDR1 ENHRY, CDR2 SYGVKD. Germline trimming cut 8 bases from V and 3 bases from J; bases unmatched to any gene: 0. This CDR3 is CAIGTSEETQYF. The CDR3 DNA follows: TGTGCCATCGGGACTAGCGAAGAGACCCAGTACTTC.

The genes are TRBV10-3 and TRBJ1-1; D is ambiguous. Trimming removed 3 bases at V and 1 base at J, with 12 bases between. CDR3 size: 15 residues. Looked up from germline, CDR1 is ENHRY and CDR2 is SYGVKD. CDR3 coding DNA: TGTGCCATCAGTGACTCACAAACGGGGAACACTGAAGCTTTCTTT. Residues: CAISDSQTGNTEAFF.

This chain joins TRBV29-1 and TRBJ2-1; D perhaps matches TRBD2 (5 bases). The CDR3 runs to 10 residues. V was pared by 8 bases and J by 9 bases, with 11 bases between. Per germline, CDR1 SQVTM and CDR2 ANQGSEA. CDR3 protein: CSTGRGEQFF. The CDR3 nucleotides read TGCAGCACGGGTCGGGGTGAGCAGTTCTTC.

CDR3 DNA sequence: TGTGCCAGCAGTGACCCCCCGGATGAAAAACTGTTTTTT. Translation: CASSDPPDEKLFF. The chain carries TRBV2 and TRBJ1-4; D not certain. V lost 3 bases to trimming and J lost 6 bases, with 8 bases between them. From germline, CDR1 is SNHLY and CDR2 FYNNEI. The CDR3 is 13 residues long. Full variable domain (missing parts from reference TRBV2 and TRBJ1-4): EPEVTQTPSHQVTQMGQEVILRCVPISNHLYFYWYRQILGQKVEFLVSFYNNEISEKSEIFDDQFSVERPDGSNFTLKIRSTKLEDSAMYFCASSDPPDEKLFFGSGTQLSVL.

This chain connects TRBV11-2 to TRBJ1-1, with D possibly matching TRBD1 (5 bases). The CDR3 sequence is 16 residues long. CDR1 and CDR2 (germline): SGHAT, FQNNGV. V dropped 3 bases and J dropped 1 base, with 15 bases sitting between them. The DNA for the CDR3 is TGTGCCAGCAGCTTTTGGGGGGGTAAACGGAACACTGAAGCTTTCTTT. It specifies CASSFWGGKRNTEAFF.

This rearrangement joins TRBV25-1 to TRBJ1-5; D possibly corresponds to TRBD1 (6 bases). Germline CDR1 and CDR2: MGHDK and SYGVNS. The CDR3 has 15 amino acids. V was shortened by 4 bases and J by 5 bases, with 15 bases between the two germline ends. The DNA for the CDR3 is TGTGCCAGCAGTGCCCTACAGGGAGGGGATCAGCCCCAGCATTTT. This translates into CASSALQGGDQPQHF.

The J gene is TRBJ2-3, the V gene TRBV5-1, with TRBD1 matching 9 bases. The V gene end was trimmed by 3 bases and the J gene end by 3 bases; junction bases not matched to a gene: 5. The CDR3 consists of 15 residues. Germline loops: CDR1 SGHRS, CDR2 YFSETQ. CDR3 sequence (DNA): TGCGCCAGCAGCTCCGGGACAGGGACAACAGATACGCAGTATTTT. Translated: CASSSGTGTTDTQYF. The full variable domain, completed using reference TRBV5-1 and TRBJ2-3, is KAGVTQTPRYLIKTRGQQVTLSCSPISGHRSVSWYQQTPGQGLQFLFEYFSETQRNKGNFPGRFSGRQFSNSRSEMNVSTLELGDSALYLCASSSGTGTTDTQYFGPGTRLTVL.

CDR3 bases: TGTGCCAGCAGCCAATTAGCGGGGCGCAACAATGAGCAGTTCTTC. Amino acids: CASSQLAGRNNEQFF. V and J are TRBV7-3 and TRBJ2-1, with 8 bases fitting TRBD2. This CDR3 region has 15 residues. Germline assignment: CDR1 SGHTA and CDR2 FQGTGA. V shed 5 bases, J shed 5 bases, and the junction held 8 bases outside the gene matches.

V and J are TRBV2 and TRBJ1-1, with D perhaps TRBD1 (5 bases). The CDR3 consists of 14 residues. CDR1 is SNHLY and CDR2 is FYNNEI in the germline V gene. V lost 7 bases, J lost 5 bases, and 17 bases lay in between. CDR3 DNA sequence: TGTGCCAGCAAATGGGGCTCCCTGGAGACTGAAGCTTTCTTT. This codes for CASKWGSLETEAFF.

This clone was found once. This chain joins TRBV7-8 and TRBJ2-3; possible D gene TRBD1, 5 bases. V lost 0 bases, J lost 0 bases, and 7 bases lay in between. Germline values: CDR1 SGHVS, CDR2 FQNEAQ. The CDR3 runs to 15 residues. The CDR3 DNA follows: TGTGCCAGCAGCTTAGCAGGGGATAGCACAGATACGCAGTATTTT. Translation: CASSLAGDSTDTQYF.

J is TRBJ1-2 and V is TRBV15; 7 bases agree with TRBD1. Trimming cost V 0 bases and J 6 bases; bases outside gene matches: 4. The CDR3 spans 14 residues. The germline V gene has CDR1 LNHNV and CDR2 YYDKDF (reference sequence). The CDR3 DNA follows: TGTGCCACCAGCAGAGACCGACAGGGCAATGGCTACACCTTC. Its protein is CATSRDRQGNGYTF.